This TCR beta chain was obtained from a study of sequential checkpoint blockade in melanoma. Overall study: Maintenance nivolumab came after either treatment sequence.

Specified treatment: randomized to nivolumab then ipilimumab (arm A) or the reverse (arm B). Here immunoSEQ multiplex PCR was the method, and the copy in TCRdb shows in-frame clones only, minus some. This table holds some 20,000 clones, roughly four fifths found once. The receptor was isolated from a human donor with melanoma. This sample comprised CD8+ T cells sorted from blood (inferred from file names), obtained from a patient given nivolumab and ipilimumab in sequence.

The CDR3 spells CAREEGETQYF. DNA for the CDR3: TGTGCCAGGGAGGAGGGGGAGACCCAGTACTTC. This sequence joins TRBV7-9 and TRBJ2-5; possibly TRBD2 for D (6 bases). This CDR3 has 11 residues. V was clipped by 9 bases and J by 5 bases, with 10 bases between them. The V gene's germline CDR1 is SEHNR and CDR2 FQNEAQ (reference sequence).